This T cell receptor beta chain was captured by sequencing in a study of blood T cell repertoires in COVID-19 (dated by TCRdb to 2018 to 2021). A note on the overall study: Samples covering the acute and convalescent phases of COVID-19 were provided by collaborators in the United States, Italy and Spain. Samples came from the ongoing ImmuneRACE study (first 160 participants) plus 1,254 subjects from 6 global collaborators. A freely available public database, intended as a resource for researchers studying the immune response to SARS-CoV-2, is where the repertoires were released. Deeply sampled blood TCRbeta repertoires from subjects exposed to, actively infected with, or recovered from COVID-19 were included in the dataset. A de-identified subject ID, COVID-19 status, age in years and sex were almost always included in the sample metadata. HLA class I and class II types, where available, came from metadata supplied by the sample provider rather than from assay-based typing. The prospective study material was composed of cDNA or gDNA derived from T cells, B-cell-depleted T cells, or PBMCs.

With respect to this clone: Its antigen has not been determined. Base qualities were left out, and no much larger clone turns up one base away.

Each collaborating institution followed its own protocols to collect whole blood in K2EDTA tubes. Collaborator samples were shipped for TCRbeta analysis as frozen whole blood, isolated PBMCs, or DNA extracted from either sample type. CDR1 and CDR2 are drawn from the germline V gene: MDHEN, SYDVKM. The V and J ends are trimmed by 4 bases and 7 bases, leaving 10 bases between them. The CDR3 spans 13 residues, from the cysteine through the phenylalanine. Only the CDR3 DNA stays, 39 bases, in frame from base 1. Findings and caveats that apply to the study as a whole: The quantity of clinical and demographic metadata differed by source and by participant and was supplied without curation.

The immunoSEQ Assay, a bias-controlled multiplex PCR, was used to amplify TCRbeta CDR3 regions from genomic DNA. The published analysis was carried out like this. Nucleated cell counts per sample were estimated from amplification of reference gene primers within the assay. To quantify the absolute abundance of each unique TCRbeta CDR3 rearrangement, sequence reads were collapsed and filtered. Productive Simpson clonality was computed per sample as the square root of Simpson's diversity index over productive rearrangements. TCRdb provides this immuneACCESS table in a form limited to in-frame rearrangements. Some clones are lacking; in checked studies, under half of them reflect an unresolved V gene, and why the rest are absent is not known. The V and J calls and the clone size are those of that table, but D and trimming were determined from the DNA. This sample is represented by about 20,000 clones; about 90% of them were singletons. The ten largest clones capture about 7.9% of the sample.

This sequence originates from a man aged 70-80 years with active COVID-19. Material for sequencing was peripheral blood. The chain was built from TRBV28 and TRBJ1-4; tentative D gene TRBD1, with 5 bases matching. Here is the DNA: TGTGCCAGCAGTTGGGGGGTTCGTGAAAAACTGTTTTTT. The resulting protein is CASSWGVREKLFF.